This is a list of T cell receptor beta chains from one sample in a study of graft-versus-host responses after intestinal transplantation. The protocol was immunoSEQ multiplex PCR, while the TCRdb copy is restricted to in-frame clones and leaves out a portion. The sample holds 22,000 or so clones; around 81% are singletons and the top ten take about 3%. Specimen: ileum tissue, collected 12 days after intestinal transplant. These receptors originate from a human patient who received an intestinal transplant, so some T cells may come from the graft donor. Both conserved end residues are part of each CDR3. The D gene is left open where the match is weak.

V: TRBV11-2
J: TRBJ1-3
D: -
DNA: TGTGCCAGCAGCTTAGCACAGGCAGGAGGAAACACCATATATTTT
CDR3: CASSLAQAGGNTIYF

V: TRBV7-2
J: TRBJ2-1
D: -
DNA: TGTGCCAGCAGCTTGGGACTGTGGGGCAATGAGCAGTTCTTC
CDR3: CASSLGLWGNEQFF

V: TRBV5-4
J: TRBJ1-6
D: TRBD1
DNA: TGTGCCAGCAGCCCTCCACCGGGACAGGAAAATTCACCCCTCCACTTT
CDR3: CASSPPPGQENSPLHF

V: TRBV11-3
J: TRBJ2-5
D: TRBD1
DNA: TGTGCCAGCAGCCAGTACAGGGGTAAAGAGACCCAGTACTTC
CDR3: CASSQYRGKETQYF

V: TRBV4-2
J: TRBJ2-2
D: -
DNA: TGTGCCAGCAGCGGAGGGGCCGGGGAGCTGTTTTTT
CDR3: CASSGGAGELFF

V: TRBV6-5
J: TRBJ1-1
D: TRBD1
DNA: TGTGCCAGCAGTTACTGGCAGGGGGACACTGAAGCTTTCTTT
CDR3: CASSYWQGDTEAFF

V: TRBV27
J: TRBJ2-3
D: TRBD2
DNA: TGTGCCAGCAGTTTAGCCCGCCCCGGGCTAGCGGGAGATACGCAGTATTTT
CDR3: CASSLARPGLAGDTQYF

V: TRBV28
J: TRBJ2-7
D: TRBD1
DNA: TGTGCCAGCAGCCCCCCGGACAGGTTGGGCTACGAGCAGTACTTC
CDR3: CASSPPDRLGYEQYF

V: TRBV28
J: TRBJ1-2
D: -
DNA: TGTGCCAGCAGTTGGGGGCGGGTTTGGTGGCCCTATGGCTACACCTTC
CDR3: CASSWGRVWWPYGYTF

V: TRBV19
J: TRBJ1-1
D: TRBD1
DNA: TGTGCCAGTAGTATCCAGGGGGTGAACACTGAAGCTTTCTTT
CDR3: CASSIQGVNTEAFF

V: TRBV9
J: TRBJ1-1
D: -
DNA: TGTGCCAGCAGCGTAACAGGGTCGGACACTGAAGCTTTCTTT
CDR3: CASSVTGSDTEAFF